The subject of this entry is one TCR beta chain. Its target is not known. TCRdb analysed the RT-PCR reads with MiXCR anew, one entry per CDR3 protein. The table lists about 650,000 distinct CDR3 sequences, 12% to 15% of them singletons, with 7.5% to 8% in the top ten. This specimen comes from a study of response to subunit inactivated influenza vaccine. Study findings and constraints: A suggestion made by the authors is that each seasonal influenza vaccination recruits few new T cells.

The germline CDR1 and CDR2 sequences are SGHRS and YFSETQ. V was pared by 2 bases and J by 3 bases, with 12 bases between. The CDR3 spans 14 residues. The receptor comes from a man between 45 and 60 years old who received an inactivated influenza vaccine. The V and J genes are TRBV5-1 and TRBJ2-7, with D possibly called TRBD1 or TRBD2 (5 bases each). The starting material was PBMCs from blood, obtained 14 to 15 days before vaccination. CDR3 region: CASSFRDGGYEQYF. The CDR3 DNA is TGCGCCAGCAGCTTCCGGGACGGAGGCTACGAGCAGTACTTC.